What follows describes a single TCR beta chain. The antigen is unknown. A multiplex PCR was run with 60 Vbeta primers and 13 Jbeta primers. Profiled with immunoSEQ multiplex PCR; TCRdb holds only in-frame clones, not every one. This sample has about 64,000 clones; roughly 85% occur once, and the top ten carry approximately 11%. The sample comes from a study of cytomegalovirus exposure and HLA in healthy donors. Per germline, CDR1 MGHRA and CDR2 YSYEKL. J was trimmed by 3 bases and V by 6 bases; bases with no gene match: 8. This CDR3 has 15 amino acids. Broader study findings: As a later analysis revealed, most CMV-associated TCR beta chains appeared HLA-restricted.

The TCR sequence derives from a female donor in good health and CMV-seronegative. The sequencing sample was made of PBMCs. The rearrangement links TRBV4-1 to TRBJ1-2; 9 bases line up with TRBD1. The CDR3, as DNA: TGCGCCAGCAGAGGAACAGGGGGCAGGGACTATGGCTACACCTTC. Residues: CASRGTGGRDYGYTF.